Below, 20 T cell receptor beta chains from the same sample are listed, as sequenced in a study of human T cells and chemical hapten exposure. The time point: pre-sensitization, week 0. As to treatment: therapeutic diphenylcyclopropenone sensitization with weekly scalp DPC. One entry per CDR3 protein, called by TCRdb with MiXCR from the RACE reads. This table has 300,000 to 400,000 distinct CDR3 sequences, roughly 4.6% appearing once. The sample was whole blood, taken in connection with sensitization to the hapten diphenylcyclopropenone (DPC). These receptors were obtained from a woman in her fifties or sixties with alopecia areata. Some clones in this sample may be carry-over from other donors' samples.

This chain connects TRBV12-5 to TRBJ2-1, with unresolved D. This CDR3 spans 14 amino acids. Germline V lookup: CDR1 LGHNT, CDR2 FRNRAP. Trimming removed 4 bases from V and 4 bases from J, with 11 bases in between. The CDR3 reads CASGSDPVYNEQFF. The CDR3 region has the DNA TGTGCTAGTGGTTCGGACCCTGTTTACAATGAGCAGTTCTTC.

This clonotype came up a few times. The V and J genes are TRBV30 and TRBJ2-3, with D tentatively TRBD2 (6 bases). The V end lost 3 bases, the J end lost 1 base, and 14 bases lay between the germline ends. The CDR3 is 15 residues long. From germline, CDR1 is GTSNPN and CDR2 SVGIG (reference sequence). The CDR3 here is CAWSLLGGGTDTQYF. The CDR3 DNA follows: TGTGCCTGGAGCCTCCTGGGGGGTGGCACAGATACGCAGTATTTT. Full variable domain (rest looked up from reference TRBV30 and TRBJ2-3): SQTIHQWPATLVQPVGSPLSLECTVEGTSNPNLYWYRQAAGRGLQLLFYSVGIGQISSEVPQNLSASRPQDRQFILSSKKLLLSDSGFYLCAWSLLGGGTDTQYFGPGTRLTVL.

The CDR3 DNA reads as TGCAGTGCTAGACCAGGGCCAGATACGCAGTATTTT. This gives the protein CSARPGPDTQYF. V and J are TRBV20-1 and TRBJ2-3; tentatively, D is TRBD1 (5 bases). The V and J ends lost 2 bases and 4 bases respectively, with 7 bases between them. The germline V gene has CDR1 DFQATT and CDR2 SNEGSKA (reference sequence). This CDR3 is built from 12 residues.

The chain recombines TRBV2 with TRBJ2-5, with 10 bases lining up with TRBD2. Germline CDR1 SNHLY, CDR2 FYNNEI. This CDR3 region has 15 residues. The J segment lost 1 base and the V segment lost 4 bases, leaving 3 bases of the junction unmatched. The CDR3 reads CASSALAGFQETQYF. CDR3 in DNA: TGTGCCAGCAGTGCACTAGCGGGATTCCAAGAGACCCAGTACTTC.

This clonotype was recorded many times. This chain uses TRBV2 with TRBJ1-3; 12 bases are shared with TRBD1. This CDR3 is built from 18 residues. V was pared by 7 bases and J by 0 bases, with 10 bases of the junction left unmatched. Per the germline V gene, CDR1 is SNHLY and CDR2 is FYNNEI. CDR3 nucleotides: TGTGCCAGCATTAGGGGACAGGGGGCGCGGAGCTCTGGAAACACCATATATTTT. Amino acids: CASIRGQGARSSGNTIYF.

This clonotype occurred many times. The chain carries TRBV7-9 and TRBJ1-3; D not resolved. The CDR3 consists of 13 residues. With 0 bases removed from V and 7 bases from J, the gap between germline ends came to 7 bases. CDR1 and CDR2 from the germline V gene are SEHNR and FQNEAQ (reference sequence). The CDR3 DNA is TGTGCCAGCAGCTTAGCGCGGGGTAACACCATATATTTT. Its protein product is CASSLARGNTIYF.

In this sample, this clonotype turned up a few times. The chain employs TRBV9 and TRBJ2-1, with D unclear. This CDR3 has 11 amino acids. From germline, CDR1 is SGDLS and CDR2 YYNGEE. Trimming removed 3 bases at V and 12 bases at J, with 10 bases between. The CDR3 protein is CASSAGAWQFF. CDR3 sequence (DNA): TGTGCCAGCAGCGCCGGCGCCTGGCAGTTCTTC.

The chain is built from TRBV20-1 and TRBJ1-2, with a tentative D call TRBD1 (6 bases). The germline V and J ends were trimmed by 0 bases and 4 bases, with 9 bases remaining between them. The germline CDR1 and CDR2 sequences are DFQATT and SNEGSKA (reference sequence). CDR3 length equals 13 residues. CDR3 protein: CSARDSRGYGYTF. Written as DNA, the CDR3 is TGCAGTGCTAGAGATTCCAGGGGCTATGGCTACACCTTC.

Only a few counts were recorded for this clonotype. The chain couples TRBV7-8 to TRBJ1-2; 7 bases fit TRBD1. The CDR3 covers 16 residues. Germline V gives CDR1 SGHVS, CDR2 FQNEAQ. V lost 1 base, J lost 6 bases, and 11 bases stayed unmatched. Written as DNA, the CDR3 is TGTGCCAGCAGCTTAGGGTTCCCGACAGGGTCGGATGGCTACACCTTC. This encodes CASSLGFPTGSDGYTF.

This clonotype was counted a few times. The chain links TRBV14 to TRBJ2-2, with a possible D match to TRBD2 (5 bases). Germline assignment: CDR1 SGHDN and CDR2 FVKESK. CDR3 length equals 15 residues. V lost 4 bases to trimming and J lost 3 bases, with 12 bases between them. CDR3 nucleotides: TGTGCCAGCAGCCTATTGTCCGGGGACACCGGGGAGCTGTTTTTT. Protein product: CASSLLSGDTGELFF.

This clonotype was picked up many times. The CDR3 region is CASSFGRMNTEAFF. In DNA form, the CDR3 reads TGTGCCAGCAGCTTTGGCCGAATGAACACTGAAGCTTTCTTT. J is TRBJ1-1 and V is TRBV7-2; the D is unclear. Germline V gene data show CDR1 as SGHTA and CDR2 as FQGNSA. The V end lost 3 bases, the J end lost 0 bases, and 8 bases lay between the germline ends. The CDR3 is 14 amino acids.

The chain couples TRBV6-5 to TRBJ1-3; the D gene is possibly TRBD1 (5 bases). CDR3 length: 17 residues. Trimming took off 6 bases at V and 4 bases at J, with 22 bases between the two ends. The germline gives CDR1 MNHEY, CDR2 SVGAGI. In DNA form, the CDR3 reads TGTGCCAGCAGCGCCGCAGGGCCCCGGGGCCTCGGAAACACCATATATTTT. Its translation is CASSAAGPRGLGNTIYF.

Only a few counts were recorded for this clonotype. The chain is built from TRBV28 and TRBJ2-5, with D possibly called TRBD1 or TRBD2 (5 bases each). Trimming shortened V by 4 bases and J by 0 bases, and 12 bases separated the two germline ends. This CDR3 is 15 amino acids long. In germline, CDR1 is MDHEN, CDR2 SYDVKM. The CDR3 region is CASSYAGTHQETQYF. The CDR3 DNA is TGTGCCAGCAGTTACGCCGGGACCCACCAAGAGACCCAGTACTTC.

This clonotype has at least ten counts. The junction does not match germline at one end; this may be a read error. The rearrangement links TRBV5-1 to TRBJ1-1, with D hard to call. Germline V lookup: CDR1 SGHRS, CDR2 YFSETQ. This CDR3 has 14 residues. CDR3 residues: CASSLASMNTEAFF. The CDR3 nucleotides read TGTGCCAGCAGCTTAGCCAGTATGAACACTGAAGCTTTCTTT.

This rearrangement joins TRBV5-6 to TRBJ1-2, with D possibly TRBD1 on 5 matching bases. With 6 bases removed from V and 8 bases from J, the gap between germline ends came to 17 bases. CDR3 length: 13 amino acids. Germline values: CDR1 SGHDT, CDR2 YYEEEE. CDR3 sequence: CASTLGGARGYTF. The CDR3 DNA reads as TGTGCCAGCACCCTGGGGGGAGCCAGGGGCTACACCTTC.

Of note for this clonotype: Just one base apart from a much larger clone, this may be a read error. V and J are TRBV7-2 and TRBJ2-1; possible D gene TRBD2, 6 bases. Germline V lookup: CDR1 SGHTA, CDR2 FQGNSA. The CDR3 length is 16 residues. CDR3 nucleotides: TGTGCCATCAGCTTTAGCGGTGGCGGTTCCTACAATGAGCAGTTCTTC. Its protein is CAISFSGGGSYNEQFF. The full variable domain, its missing parts supplied by reference TRBV7-2 and TRBJ2-1, is GAGVSQSPSNKVTEKGKDVELRCDPISGHTALYWYRQSLGQGLEFLIYFQGNSAPDKSGLPSDRFSAERTGGSVSTLTIQRTQQEDSAVYLCAISFSGGGSYNEQFFGPGTRLTVL.

Many counts were recorded for this clonotype. V usage is TRBV15 and J usage is TRBJ2-1, with unresolved D. CDR1 and CDR2 from the germline V gene are LNHNV and YYDKDF (reference sequence). This CDR3 is built from 15 residues. The V gene lost 5 bases and the J gene lost 4 bases, with 15 bases spanning the gap. CDR3 bases: TGTGCCACCAGCGGCGGTGGGGTTGCTTACAATGAGCAGTTCTTC. Its protein product is CATSGGGVAYNEQFF.

This clonotype was observed a few times. This chain links TRBV18 with TRBJ2-3; D unresolved. V was trimmed by 0 bases and J by 5 bases, leaving 12 bases between them. The CDR3 is 15 residues long. Germline assignment: CDR1 KGHSH and CDR2 LQKENI. The CDR3 DNA reads as TGTGCCAGCTCACCACCGAACTCCGTGGTAGATACGCAGTATTTT. Its protein is CASSPPNSVVDTQYF.

The chain employs TRBV29-1 and TRBJ1-2; D remains ambiguous. Germline V gene sequence: CDR1 SQVTM, CDR2 ANQGSEA. The CDR3 is made up of 13 amino acids. Trimming took 3 bases from V and 1 from J, leaving 9 bases between them. CDR3 sequence reads: CSVEYMVNYGYTF. In DNA form, the CDR3 reads TGCAGCGTTGAGTACATGGTTAACTATGGCTACACCTTC.

This clonotype was observed at least ten times. The V call is TRBV6-6, the J call TRBJ2-7; D is unresolved. This CDR3 has 14 amino acids. CDR1 and CDR2 from the germline V gene are MNHNY and SVGAGI (reference sequence). Trimming left V 0 bases short and J 1 base short, with 7 bases between. CDR3 in DNA: TGTGCCAGCAGTTACTCGGGTCAGTCCTACGAGCAGTACTTC. Amino acid sequence: CASSYSGQSYEQYF.